This T cell receptor (beta chain) was found in a study of CD8 T cells in Susac syndrome. With 3 bases removed from V and 5 bases from J, the gap between germline ends came to 15 bases. The CDR3 runs to 15 residues. It was negative isolation that provided the CD8+ and CD4+ T cells, whereas TEMRA cells were enriched by FACS. Reverse transcription of about 0.5 to 1 ug RNA used random hexamers. TCRdb redid the calling of the immunoSEQ multiplex PCR reads with MiXCR, one entry per CDR3 protein. The sample records 160,000 or so distinct CDR3 sequences, about 95% being singletons. The origin of this receptor is a human donor with multiple sclerosis. The chain links TRBV12-3 or TRBV12-4 to TRBJ2-3; D not resolved. Sequencing was performed on CD8+ T cells from PBMCs. Here the CDR3 reads CASSLRLPRIDTQYF. CDR3 DNA: TGTGCCAGCAGTTTGAGATTACCTCGGATAGATACGCAGTATTTT.